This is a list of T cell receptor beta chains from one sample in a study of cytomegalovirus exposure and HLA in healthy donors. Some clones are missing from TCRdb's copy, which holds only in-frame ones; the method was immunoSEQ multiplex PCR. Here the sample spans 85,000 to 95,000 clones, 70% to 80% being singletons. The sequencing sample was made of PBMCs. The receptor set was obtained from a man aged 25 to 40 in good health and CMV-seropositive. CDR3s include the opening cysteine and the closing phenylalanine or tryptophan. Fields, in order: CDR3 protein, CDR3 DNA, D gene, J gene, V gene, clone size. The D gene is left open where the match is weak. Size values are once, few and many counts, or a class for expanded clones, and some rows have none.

CDR3: CASSVDAGPPLHF; DNA: TGTGCCAGCAGCGTAGATGCGGGACCACCCCTCCACTTT; D: -; J: TRBJ1-6; V: TRBV9; size: -
CDR3: CASSYGRREGLYGYTF; DNA: TGTGCCAGCAGTTACGGGAGACGGGAGGGACTCTATGGCTACACCTTC; D: -; J: TRBJ1-2; V: TRBV6-5; size: once
CDR3: CAWSRMSSNGGAQYF; DNA: TGTGCCTGGAGTAGAATGTCTAGCAACGGGGGGGCGCAGTATTTT; D: TRBD2; J: TRBJ2-3; V: TRBV30; size: -
CDR3: CASSWGDGYTF; DNA: TGTGCCAGCAGTTGGGGGGATGGCTACACCTTC; D: -; J: TRBJ1-2; V: TRBV6-5; size: -
CDR3: CASSFPLAGGPADTQYF; DNA: TGTGCCAGCAGCTTCCCTCTAGCGGGAGGGCCCGCAGATACGCAGTATTTT; D: TRBD2; J: TRBJ2-3; V: TRBV5-8; size: -
CDR3: CASSPAGGEETQYF; DNA: TGTGCCAGCAGCCCGGCGGGGGGCGAAGAGACCCAGTACTTC; D: TRBD2; J: TRBJ2-5; V: TRBV5-6; size: -
CDR3: CASQRRDSQETQYF; DNA: TGTGCCAGCCAACGACGGGACAGTCAAGAGACCCAGTACTTC; D: TRBD1; J: TRBJ2-5; V: TRBV9; size: -
CDR3: CASSAGQANTGELFF; DNA: TGTGCCAGCAGCGCGGGACAGGCGAACACCGGGGAGCTGTTTTTT; D: TRBD1; J: TRBJ2-2; V: TRBV7-9; size: few
CDR3: CASSPRQGMGIQPQHF; DNA: TGTGCCAGCAGTCCCCGACAGGGGATGGGGATACAGCCCCAGCATTTT; D: TRBD1; J: TRBJ1-5; V: TRBV6-6; size: -
CDR3: CATTRGQGYGYTF; DNA: TGTGCCACCACGCGGGGACAGGGTTATGGCTACACCTTC; D: TRBD1; J: TRBJ1-2; V: TRBV6-5; size: -
CDR3: CASSPTGGASDTQYF; DNA: TGTGCCAGCAGCCCCACAGGGGGCGCGTCGGATACGCAGTATTTT; D: TRBD1; J: TRBJ2-3; V: TRBV14; size: few
CDR3: CASSLEGQSSYNEQFF; DNA: TGCGCCAGCAGCTTGGAGGGGCAGAGCTCCTACAATGAGCAGTTCTTC; D: -; J: TRBJ2-1; V: TRBV5-1; size: -
CDR3: CAISEAGTLNTEAFF; DNA: TGTGCCATCAGTGAGGCGGGGACGTTGAACACTGAAGCTTTCTTT; D: -; J: TRBJ1-1; V: TRBV10-3; size: -
CDR3: CASSFLPGLAKYTGELFF; DNA: TGTGCCAGCAGCTTCCTTCCAGGACTAGCGAAGTACACCGGGGAGCTGTTTTTT; D: TRBD2; J: TRBJ2-2; V: TRBV7-8; size: -
CDR3: CASKQGDYTGELFF; DNA: TGTGCCAGTAAACAGGGAGATTACACCGGGGAGCTGTTTTTT; D: -; J: TRBJ2-2; V: TRBV5-5; size: -
CDR3: CASSYSFTSGNNEQFF; DNA: TGTGCCAGCAGTTACTCGTTCACTAGCGGGAACAATGAGCAGTTCTTC; D: TRBD2; J: TRBJ2-1; V: TRBV6-5; size: -
CDR3: CTSSQGGRGGTDTQYF; DNA: TGCACCAGCAGCCAAGGAGGACGGGGGGGCACAGATACGCAGTATTTT; D: -; J: TRBJ2-3; V: TRBV1; size: -
CDR3: CASSTTGGAPYEQYF; DNA: TGTGCCAGCAGTACCACAGGGGGAGCCCCTTACGAGCAGTACTTC; D: TRBD1; J: TRBJ2-7; V: TRBV27; size: -
CDR3: CASRYTYRRSYEQYF; DNA: TGTGCCAGCAGGTATACTTACAGGCGATCCTACGAGCAGTACTTC; D: -; J: TRBJ2-7; V: TRBV6-5; size: -
CDR3: CASSEGQGNYGYTF; DNA: TGTGCCAGCAGCGAAGGACAGGGTAACTATGGCTACACCTTC; D: TRBD1; J: TRBJ1-2; V: TRBV7-3; size: -
CDR3: CASSVAAQGGGDTQYF; DNA: TGTGCCAGCAGCGTAGCGGCACAGGGTGGGGGAGATACGCAGTATTTT; D: -; J: TRBJ2-3; V: TRBV9; size: -
CDR3: CASSAGGPINEQFF; DNA: TGTGCCAGTTCGGCGGGGGGGCCGATTAATGAGCAGTTCTTC; D: TRBD2; J: TRBJ2-1; V: TRBV7-6; size: -
CDR3: CASSGGRGPGPLFNEQFF; DNA: TGTGCCAGCAGTGGGGGTAGGGGGCCGGGGCCCTTATTTAATGAGCAGTTCTTC; D: TRBD1; J: TRBJ2-1; V: TRBV4-2; size: once
CDR3: CSVRGRATYEQYF; DNA: TGCAGCGTTAGGGGCAGGGCGACCTACGAGCAGTACTTC; D: -; J: TRBJ2-7; V: TRBV29-1; size: -
CDR3: CASSATGYTEAFF; DNA: TGTGCCAGCAGCGCTACAGGGTACACTGAAGCTTTCTTT; D: -; J: TRBJ1-1; V: TRBV7-3; size: -
CDR3: CASSQDTGDTEAFF; DNA: TGCGCCAGCAGCCAAGATACCGGGGACACTGAAGCTTTCTTT; D: -; J: TRBJ1-1; V: TRBV4-1; size: -
CDR3: CASSEGGLFTDTQYF; DNA: TGTGCCAGCAGCGAAGGGGGACTATTCACAGATACGCAGTATTTT; D: -; J: TRBJ2-3; V: TRBV9; size: -
CDR3: CASSWWEGTDTQYF; DNA: TGTGCCAGCAGCTGGTGGGAGGGGACAGATACGCAGTATTTT; D: TRBD2; J: TRBJ2-3; V: TRBV5-4; size: -
CDR3: CASSPGTRVETQYF; DNA: TGTGCCAGCAGTCCCGGGACTAGAGTTGAGACCCAGTACTTC; D: TRBD2; J: TRBJ2-5; V: TRBV6-6; size: once
CDR3: CASSPTPGLAREQYF; DNA: TGTGCCAGCAGCCCGACCCCGGGACTAGCAAGGGAGCAGTACTTC; D: TRBD2; J: TRBJ2-7; V: TRBV9; size: -
CDR3: CSVSGGNSYEQYF; DNA: TGCAGCGTTTCAGGGGGGAACTCCTACGAGCAGTACTTC; D: -; J: TRBJ2-7; V: TRBV29-1; size: -
CDR3: CASSPWGEPNEKLFF; DNA: TGCGCCAGCAGCCCCTGGGGGGAGCCGAATGAAAAACTGTTTTTT; D: -; J: TRBJ1-4; V: TRBV5-1; size: -
CDR3: CASSPVGTRSSYEQYF; DNA: TGTGCCAGCAGCCCCGTTGGGACAAGGAGCTCCTACGAGCAGTACTTC; D: -; J: TRBJ2-7; V: TRBV7-6; size: -